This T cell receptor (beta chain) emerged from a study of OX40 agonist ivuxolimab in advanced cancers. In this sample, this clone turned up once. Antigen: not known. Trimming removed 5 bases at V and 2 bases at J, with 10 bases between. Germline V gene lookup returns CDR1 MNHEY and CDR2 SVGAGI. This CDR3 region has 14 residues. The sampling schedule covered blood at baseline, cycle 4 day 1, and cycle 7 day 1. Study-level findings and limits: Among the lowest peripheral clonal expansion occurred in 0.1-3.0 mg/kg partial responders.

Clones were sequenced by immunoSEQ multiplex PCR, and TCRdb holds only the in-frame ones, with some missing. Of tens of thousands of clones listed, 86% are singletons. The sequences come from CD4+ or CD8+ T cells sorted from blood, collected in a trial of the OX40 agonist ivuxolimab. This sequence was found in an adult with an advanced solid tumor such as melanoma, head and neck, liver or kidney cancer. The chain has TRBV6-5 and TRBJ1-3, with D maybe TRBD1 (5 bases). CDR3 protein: CASSPGGAGNTIYF. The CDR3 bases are TGTGCCAGCAGTCCCGGAGGGGCTGGAAACACCATATATTTT.